This TCR beta chain was found in a study of blood T cell repertoires in COVID-19. On the study more broadly: Italy, Spain and the United States were the sources of the convalescent and acute COVID-19 samples. In each case, the material was cDNA or gDNA derived from T cells, B-cell-depleted T cells, or PBMCs.

Authors' methods: By means of reference gene primer amplification, nucleated cell counts were estimated. Data came from immunoSEQ multiplex PCR; TCRdb stores just in-frame clones and leaves some out. The V and J calls and clone size were taken over from that table, and D and trimming were inferred from the DNA. This sample has a few hundred thousand clones, with around 86% found just once. This CDR3 is 15 amino acids long. V was pared by 6 bases and J by 3 bases, with 7 bases of the junction left unmatched. The germline V gene has CDR1 LGHNT and CDR2 FRNRAP. The sequencing input was peripheral blood. The chain uses TRBV12-5 and TRBJ2-3; TRBD1 agrees at 9 bases. This sequence was found in a man aged 35 to 55 who had recovered from COVID-19. Here the CDR3 reads CASGSGTGRTDTQYF. CDR3 coding DNA: TGTGCTAGTGGATCCGGGACAGGGAGGACAGATACGCAGTATTTT. The full variable domain, completed using reference TRBV12-5 and TRBJ2-3, is DARVTQTPRHKVTEMGQEVTMRCQPILGHNTVFWYRQTMMQGLELLAYFRNRAPLDDSGMPKDRFSAEMPDATLATLKIQPSEPRDSAVYFCASGSGTGRTDTQYFGPGTRLTVL.